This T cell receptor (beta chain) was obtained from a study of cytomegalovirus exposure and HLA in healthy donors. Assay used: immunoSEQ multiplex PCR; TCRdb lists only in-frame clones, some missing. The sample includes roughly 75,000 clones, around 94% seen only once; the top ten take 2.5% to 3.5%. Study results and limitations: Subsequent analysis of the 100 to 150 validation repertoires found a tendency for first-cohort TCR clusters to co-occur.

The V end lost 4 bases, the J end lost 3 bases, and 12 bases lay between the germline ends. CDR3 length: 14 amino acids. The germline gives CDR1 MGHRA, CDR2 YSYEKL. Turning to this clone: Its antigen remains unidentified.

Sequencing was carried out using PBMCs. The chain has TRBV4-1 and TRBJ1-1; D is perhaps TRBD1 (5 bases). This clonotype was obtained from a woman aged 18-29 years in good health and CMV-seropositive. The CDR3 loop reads CASSRGGSYTEAFF. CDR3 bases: TGCGCCAGCAGCCGGGGGGGATCGTACACTGAAGCTTTCTTT.